This T cell receptor beta chain was found in a study of T cell responses to AZD1222 COVID-19 vaccine. Method: immunoSEQ multiplex PCR; TCRdb's copy keeps in-frame clones and lacks some. The sample records over 150,000 clones, 80% to 95% being singletons. With regard to this clone: Its specificity is unknown.

CDR3 length: 13 residues. V shed 6 bases and J shed 5 bases, with 10 bases lying between them. Germline V lookup: CDR1 SGHTA, CDR2 FQGNSA. General study findings and limits: The reported proportion of spike-specific TCRs targeting unmutated variant regions was nearly half. Among the donors, most were white British and more were female, and clonal diversity was possibly underestimated.

Sequences were derived from peripheral blood, sampled 28 days after the second AZD1222 dose. The genes are TRBV7-2 and TRBJ1-4, with D possibly being TRBD1 (5 bases). This clonotype originated in an adult who received the AZD1222 COVID-19 vaccine. CDR3 amino acids: CASSLWGNEKLFF. The CDR3 DNA sequence: TGTGCCAGCAGTTTATGGGGGAATGAAAAACTGTTTTTT.